A single sample is the source of the 26 T cell receptor beta chains below, sequenced in a study of early T cells in non-severe SARS-CoV-2 infection. TCRdb redid the calling of the 5' RACE reads with MiXCR, one entry per CDR3 protein. The repertoire has fewer than 100,000 distinct CDR3 sequences, 11% of them found once; the top ten carry over 3.5%. What was sequenced was whole blood. These receptors all come from an adult who was a healthcare worker with PCR-confirmed SARS-CoV-2 infection or an uninfected control (not recorded which).

This clonotype was detected many times. This chain uses TRBV20-1 with TRBJ1-1, with D perhaps matching TRBD1 (5 bases). Between the trimmed V and J ends, which lost 4 bases and 4 bases, there was a span of 10 bases. Germline V gene data show CDR1 as DFQATT and CDR2 as SNEGSKA (reference sequence). The CDR3 has 12 residues. CDR3 in DNA: TGCAGTGCTACCCACGACAGCACTGAAGCTTTCTTT. Residues: CSATHDSTEAFF.

In this sample, this clonotype turned up many times. CDR3 nucleotides: TGTGCCAGCAGCTTAGCAGGGAGGAACACTGAAGCTTTCTTT. Residues: CASSLAGRNTEAFF. The V call is TRBV7-9, the J call TRBJ1-1; D call uncertain. This CDR3 comprises 14 residues. Germline CDR1 reads SEHNR; CDR2 reads FQNEAQ (reference sequence). V gave up 0 bases and J gave up 1 base, with 6 bases separating them.

This clonotype was observed a few times. The J gene is TRBJ2-3, the V gene TRBV20-1; possibly TRBD1 for D (5 bases). CDR3 size: 13 residues. V lost 0 bases and J lost 4, with 8 bases in between. CDR1 and CDR2 from the germline V gene are DFQATT and SNEGSKA (reference sequence). In DNA form, the CDR3 reads TGCAGTGCTAGAGATATACAGGCAGATACGCAGTATTTT. This sequence encodes CSARDIQADTQYF.

The chain carries TRBV5-1 and TRBJ1-1, with D possibly being TRBD1 (5 bases). From germline, CDR1 is SGHRS and CDR2 YFSETQ. The CDR3 totals 11 residues. The V gene lost 4 bases and the J gene lost 7 bases, with 8 bases spanning the gap. In nucleotides, the CDR3 is TGCGCCAGCAGCCTGGGACTTGAAGCTTTCTTT. Its translation is CASSLGLEAFF.

In its sample, this clonotype was seen many times. The chain links TRBV7-8 to TRBJ2-3, with 13 bases that match TRBD2. Germline V gene lookup returns CDR1 SGHVS and CDR2 FQNEAQ. This CDR3 is 15 amino acids long. Trimming removed 1 base from V and 13 bases from J; junction bases left unmatched: 8. The CDR3 nucleotides are TGTGCCAGCAGCTTAGGGACTAGCGGGGGCCTCAGGGAGTATTTT. This translates into CASSLGTSGGLREYF.

This clonotype showed up many times. The chain couples TRBV10-3 to TRBJ2-7, with a tentative D call TRBD1 (5 bases). The CDR3 has 11 amino acids. Germline CDR1 and CDR2: ENHRY and SYGVKD. Trimming shortened V by 3 bases and J by 5 bases, and 5 bases separated the two germline ends. The CDR3 DNA sequence: TGTGCCATCAGTGACAGGGACGAGCAGTACTTC. Translating it yields CAISDRDEQYF.

This clonotype was seen repeatedly, ten times or more. The rearrangement links TRBV3-1 to TRBJ2-5; a possible D gene is TRBD2 (7 bases). V was trimmed by 0 bases and J by 2 bases, leaving 19 bases between them. The CDR3 totals 18 residues. The germline CDR1 and CDR2 sequences are LGHDT and YNNKEL (reference sequence). The CDR3 region has the DNA TGTGCCAGCAGCCAAGATACCCGCTGGCGGGGGCGACAAGAGACCCAGTACTTC. Its translation: CASSQDTRWRGRQETQYF.

The chain combines TRBV6-5 with TRBJ2-7; D is unclear. The CDR3 length is 14 residues. The germline V gene has CDR1 MNHEY and CDR2 SVGAGI. Trimming took 0 bases from V and 3 from J, leaving 9 bases between them. The CDR3 region has the DNA TGTGCCAGCAGTTACTCGAGGCAGAACTACGAGCAGTACTTC. This gives the protein CASSYSRQNYEQYF.

This clonotype turned up a few times. V usage is TRBV5-4 and J usage is TRBJ2-3, with D possibly being TRBD2 (5 bases). Trimming cost V 2 bases and J 2 bases, with 6 bases left between them. CDR1 SGHNT and CDR2 YYREEE come from the germline V gene (reference sequence). The CDR3 is 13 amino acids. The CDR3 DNA sequence: TGTGCCAGCAGCTTAGCGGTCACAGATACGCAGTATTTT. It yields the protein CASSLAVTDTQYF.

This chain connects TRBV12-5 to TRBJ2-1, with TRBD1 matching 8 bases. The V gene's germline CDR1 is LGHNT and CDR2 FRNRAP. This CDR3 comprises 14 residues. V lost 7 bases, J lost 8 bases, and 10 bases stayed unmatched. For the CDR3, the DNA is TGTGCTAGTGTTCCTGGACAGGGCAGGGATGAGCAGTTCTTC. Residues: CASVPGQGRDEQFF.

This clonotype was found many times. The chain has TRBV4-1 and TRBJ2-1; D gene uncertain. The CDR3 covers 15 residues. Trimming pared 2 bases from V and 0 bases from J, leaving 8 bases between. Germline V gives CDR1 MGHRA, CDR2 YSYEKL. The CDR3 here is CASSQHPSSYNEQFF. CDR3 in DNA: TGCGCCAGCAGCCAACATCCAAGCTCCTACAATGAGCAGTTCTTC.

This clonotype was seen repeatedly, ten times or more. V and J are TRBV12-3 or TRBV12-4 and TRBJ1-5; D call uncertain. V shed 5 bases and J shed 9 bases, with 17 bases lying between them. CDR3 length: 14 residues. The CDR3 sequence: CASSPQLGGGPQHF. For the CDR3, the DNA is TGTGCCAGCAGTCCCCAGTTAGGCGGAGGGCCCCAGCATTTT.

The rearrangement uses TRBV27 and TRBJ1-5; perhaps TRBD1 as D (6 bases). In germline, CDR1 is MNHEY, CDR2 SMNVEV (reference sequence). CDR3 size: 12 residues. V was shortened by 6 bases and J by 7 bases, with 10 bases between the two germline ends. CDR3 in amino acids: CASRQGGQPQHF. The CDR3 bases are TGTGCCAGCAGACAGGGCGGACAGCCCCAGCATTTT.

The V call is TRBV5-1, the J call TRBJ1-6; the D is unclear. The length of the CDR3 is 15 residues. Per the germline V gene, CDR1 is SGHRS and CDR2 is YFSETQ. V shed 0 bases and J shed 7 bases, with 11 bases lying between them. The CDR3 protein is CASSLASGSNSPLHF. The CDR3 coding sequence is TGCGCCAGCAGCTTGGCTTCCGGGTCCAATTCACCCCTCCACTTT.

This clonotype has only a few counts. The chain couples TRBV12-3 or TRBV12-4 to TRBJ2-1, with D possibly being TRBD1 or TRBD2 (6 bases each). There are 14 residues in the CDR3. Trimming left V 7 bases short and J 10 bases short, with 20 bases between. The CDR3 spells CASNLGGKEREQFF. In nucleotides, the CDR3 is TGTGCCAGCAACTTAGGGGGGAAAGAGAGGGAGCAGTTCTTC.

This clonotype showed up just a few times. V usage is TRBV3-1 and J usage is TRBJ2-5, with 8 bases lining up with TRBD2. V trimming: 4 bases; J trimming: 6 bases; junction bases outside the gene matches: 10. Germline-derived CDR1 and CDR2 are LGHDT and YNNKEL (reference sequence). The CDR3 length is 15 residues. CDR3 nucleotide sequence: TGTGCCAGCAGCCCCCCCGGGGGGGTCGGGAAGACCCAGTACTTC. This encodes CASSPPGGVGKTQYF.

V gene TRBV12-3 or TRBV12-4 combines with J gene TRBJ1-1; the match to TRBD1 covers 12 bases. Trimming removed 3 bases from V and 2 bases from J; junction bases left unmatched: 7. The CDR3 consists of 17 residues. The CDR3 DNA is TGTGCCAGCAGTTTTGCGGGGGACAGGGGGCGCAACACTGAAGCTTTCTTT. It codes for CASSFAGDRGRNTEAFF.

The gene calls are TRBV9 and TRBJ2-3, with D tentatively TRBD1 (6 bases). The germline gives CDR1 SGDLS, CDR2 YYNGEE. V shed 4 bases and J shed 2 bases, with 17 bases lying between them. CDR3 length equals 16 residues. The CDR3 DNA reads as TGTGCCAGCAGCTTAGGGTGGGACACCGCCACAGATACGCAGTATTTT. Its protein is CASSLGWDTATDTQYF.

This clonotype was seen more than once but under ten times. V gene TRBV5-1 combines with J gene TRBJ1-1; D is unclear. Trimming stripped 7 bases from V and 4 bases from J, with 17 bases between. The CDR3 has 14 residues. The germline CDR1 and CDR2 sequences are SGHRS and YFSETQ. The CDR3 nucleotides are TGCGCCAGCCATTTGGAGAGGGTGGGCACTGAAGCTTTCTTT. The encoded protein is CASHLERVGTEAFF.

This clonotype was seen ten or more times. In DNA form, the CDR3 reads TGTGCCAGCAGTTACAGGAACACTGAAGCTTTCTTT. Encoded protein: CASSYRNTEAFF. The rearrangement uses TRBV6-2 or TRBV6-3 and TRBJ1-1; D is undetermined. Trimming stripped 2 bases from V and 1 base from J, with 2 bases between. This CDR3 comprises 12 residues. The germline V gene has CDR1 MNHEY and CDR2 SVGEGT.

Many counts were recorded for this clonotype. CDR3 nucleotide sequence: TGTGCCAGCAGCTTAGCTGGGACTAGCGCAGATACGCAGTATTTT. Translating it yields CASSLAGTSADTQYF. The chain joins TRBV5-5 to TRBJ2-3; the match to TRBD2 covers 10 bases. V lost 2 bases, J lost 4 bases, and 4 bases stayed unmatched. Germline V gene data show CDR1 as SGHKS and CDR2 as YYEKEE (reference sequence). This CDR3 region has 15 residues.

This clonotype was counted ten times or more. The chain recombines TRBV18 with TRBJ1-2; D unclear. CDR1 is KGHSH and CDR2 is LQKENI in the germline V gene. The CDR3 loop spans 12 amino acids. The V end was cut by 2 bases, the J end by 8 bases, with 9 bases between. The DNA for the CDR3 is TGTGCCAGCTCACCAGATTCTGGAGGCTACACCTTC. Its protein product is CASSPDSGGYTF.

This clonotype was detected only a few times. The chain joins TRBV6-4 to TRBJ1-1; D perhaps matches TRBD1 (5 bases). Deletions cut 0 bases from V and 6 bases from J, with 17 bases between. The germline gives CDR1 MRHNA, CDR2 SNTAGT. This CDR3 has 16 residues. CDR3 amino acids: CASSDSWGSDSPEAFF. DNA for the CDR3: TGTGCCAGCAGTGACTCTTGGGGGAGCGATTCCCCTGAAGCTTTCTTT.

The chain joins TRBV6-2 or TRBV6-3 to TRBJ1-1; TRBD1 aligns across 9 bases. The CDR3 is made up of 14 amino acids. V was pared by 2 bases and J by 3 bases, with 1 base of the junction left unmatched. Germline-derived CDR1 and CDR2 are MNHEY and SVGEGT. This chain's CDR3 is CASSYGTGYTEAFF. The CDR3, as DNA: TGTGCCAGCAGTTACGGGACAGGGTACACTGAAGCTTTCTTT.

This clonotype was recorded once. The chain uses TRBV2 and TRBJ2-1; perhaps TRBD2 as D (6 bases). The germline V gene has CDR1 SNHLY and CDR2 FYNNEI. There are 17 residues in the CDR3. Between the trimmed V and J ends, which lost 6 bases and 10 bases, there was a span of 28 bases. This chain's CDR3 is CASRLEWGLWRGREQFF. CDR3 bases: TGTGCCAGCAGGCTGGAGTGGGGCCTGTGGCGGGGTCGCGAGCAGTTCTTC.

This clonotype was recorded a few times. V usage is TRBV4-2 and J usage is TRBJ2-3; D is undetermined. The V end was cut by 0 bases, the J end by 4 bases, with 17 bases between. The CDR3 consists of 17 residues. Germline V gene sequence: CDR1 LGHNA, CDR2 YNFKEQ. The CDR3 sequence: CASSQEALSLGADTQYF. For the CDR3, the DNA is TGTGCCAGCAGCCAAGAAGCGCTCTCCCTTGGGGCAGATACGCAGTATTTT.